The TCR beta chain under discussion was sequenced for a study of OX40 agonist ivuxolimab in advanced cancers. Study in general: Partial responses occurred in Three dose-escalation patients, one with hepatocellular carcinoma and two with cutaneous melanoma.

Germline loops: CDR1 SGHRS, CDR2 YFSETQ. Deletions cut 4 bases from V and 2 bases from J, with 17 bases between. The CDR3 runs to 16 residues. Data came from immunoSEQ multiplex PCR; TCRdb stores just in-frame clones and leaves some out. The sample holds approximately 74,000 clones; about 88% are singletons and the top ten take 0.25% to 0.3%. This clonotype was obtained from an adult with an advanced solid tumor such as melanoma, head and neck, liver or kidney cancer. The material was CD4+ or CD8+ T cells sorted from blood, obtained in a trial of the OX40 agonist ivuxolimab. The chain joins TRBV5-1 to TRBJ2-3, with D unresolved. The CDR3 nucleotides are TGCGCCAGCAGCCCCGGCGTCTCTCTGATCACAGATACGCAGTATTTT. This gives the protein CASSPGVSLITDTQYF.